Following are 17 T cell receptor beta chains from one sample sequenced in a study of shared clonotypes between healthy human individuals (dated by TCRdb to about 2020). Libraries came from the immunoSEQ multiplex PCR assay. Imported from immuneACCESS, the table was reduced by TCRdb to in-frame sequences with V and J called. These copies leave out some clones; in studies compared against another copy, an unresolved V gene accounts for under half, and the cause of the remainder is not known. The sample table shows 2 million to 2.5 million clones, and roughly 95% are seen once. The ten largest clones represent approximately 0.13% of the sample. Source material: naive CD4+ T cells sorted from blood. The sample's cell subset or site, from its label and the paper: CD45RA+ positively selected. Receptor source: a man younger than 30 in good health.

Points on this clone: The junction differs from germline at one of its ends, possibly a read error. This chain joins TRBV7-7 and TRBJ2-5; 10 nucleotides line up with TRBD1. CDR1 and CDR2 from the germline V gene are SSHAT and FNYEAQ (reference sequence). The CDR3 spans 14 residues. The CDR3 bases are TGTGCTAGCAGCGTCCGGGACAGGGGAGAGACCCAGTACTTC. The encoded protein is CASSVRDRGETQYF.

CDR3 sequence: CASSADRGWNTEAFF. For the CDR3, the DNA is TGTGCCAGCAGCGCAGACAGGGGATGGAACACTGAAGCTTTCTTT. The chain links TRBV7-6 to TRBJ1-1; 8 nucleotides agree with TRBD1. CDR3 length: 15 residues. The trim removed 5 bases at V and 1 base at J, leaving 6 bases unmatched. Germline V gives CDR1 SGHVS, CDR2 FNYEAQ.

The chain employs TRBV7-9 and TRBJ2-3, with TRBD2 matching over 9 bases. The CDR3 extends over 17 amino acids. Looked up from germline, CDR1 is SEHNR and CDR2 is FQNEAQ (reference sequence). V shed 1 base, J shed 5 bases, and the junction held 10 bases outside the gene matches. CDR3: CASSLVAVAGDLDTQYF. For the CDR3, the DNA is TGTGCCAGCAGCTTAGTTGCGGTAGCGGGAGACTTAGATACGCAGTATTTT.

V usage is TRBV10-3 and J usage is TRBJ1-4; no clear D gene. V dropped 6 bases and J dropped 0 bases, with 8 bases sitting between them. Germline V gene data show CDR1 as ENHRY and CDR2 as SYGVKD. The CDR3 covers 14 residues. The CDR3 loop reads CAIRLTATNEKLFF. DNA of the CDR3: TGTGCCATCAGACTAACAGCAACTAATGAAAAACTGTTTTTT.

The chain employs TRBV29-1 and TRBJ2-2; 9 bases agree with TRBD1. Germline lookup yields CDR1 SQVTM and CDR2 ANQGSEA. The CDR3 extends over 14 amino acids. J gave up 3 bases and V 4 bases, and 3 bases lay outside the gene matches. The CDR3 loop reads CSVVGQGYTGELFF. In nucleotides, the CDR3 is TGCAGCGTTGTTGGACAGGGGTACACCGGGGAGCTGTTTTTT.

The chain joins TRBV28 to TRBJ2-7, with 10 bases identical to TRBD1. Trimming at V came to 4 bases and at J to 2 bases, leaving 11 bases not matched to a gene. Germline V gives CDR1 MDHEN, CDR2 SYDVKM. The CDR3 sequence is 17 residues long. CDR3: CASSSTGGKGGPYEQYF. CDR3 nucleotides: TGTGCCAGCAGTTCGACAGGGGGCAAAGGGGGCCCCTACGAGCAGTACTTC.

This clone is a singleton in its sample. The chain couples TRBV28 to TRBJ2-6; 8 bases fit TRBD1. Germline V gene sequence: CDR1 MDHEN, CDR2 SYDVKM. The CDR3 is 19 amino acids. The V segment lost 6 bases and the J segment 0 bases; nucleotides outside the gene matches: 13. The CDR3 is CASSRSWGTGTSGANVLTF. DNA of the CDR3: TGTGCCAGCAGCCGATCCTGGGGGACAGGTACCTCTGGGGCCAACGTCCTGACTTTC.

This clone was observed once. J is TRBJ1-2 and V is TRBV2; D is undetermined. This CDR3 region has 14 residues. Germline assignment: CDR1 SNHLY and CDR2 FYNNEI. V lost 3 bases to trimming and J lost 5 bases, with 13 bases between them. The DNA of the CDR3 is TGTGCCAGCAGTGATAGTGGTATCGGGTATGGCTACACCTTC. Translating gives CASSDSGIGYGYTF.

The CDR3 bases are TGTGCCAGCTCCCAATCAAGGGGCGTAGGTTCACCCCTCCACTTT. This codes for CASSQSRGVGSPLHF. The chain has TRBV18 and TRBJ1-6; possibly TRBD1 for D (5 bases). The CDR3 loop spans 15 amino acids. V was shortened by 6 bases and J by 9 bases, with 18 bases between the two germline ends. Per the germline V gene, CDR1 is KGHSH and CDR2 is LQKENI.

The rearrangement links TRBV6-5 to TRBJ2-5; 7 nucleotides agree with TRBD1. This CDR3 has 14 residues. With 6 bases clipped from V and 4 bases from J, the junction kept 8 bases outside the gene matches. Germline CDR1 reads MNHEY; CDR2 reads SVGAGI. In nucleotides, the CDR3 is TGTGCCAGCAGACGAGGGACAGTAGGAGAGACCCAGTACTTC. It yields the protein CASRRGTVGETQYF.

The CDR3 bases are TGTGCCACCAGCAGAGACCAGTACGGGGAGCTGTTTTTT. It is translated as CATSRDQYGELFF. The chain has TRBV15 and TRBJ2-2; D is uncertain. Trimming shortened V by 0 bases and J by 7 bases, and 6 bases separated the two germline ends. CDR1 LNHNV and CDR2 YYDKDF come from the germline V gene (reference sequence). The CDR3 loop spans 13 amino acids.

This rearrangement joins TRBV28 to TRBJ1-5; TRBD1 is a possible D gene (5 bases). Germline V lookup: CDR1 MDHEN, CDR2 SYDVKM. CDR3 length: 15 residues. Trimming left V 3 bases short and J 7 bases short, with 16 bases between. This chain's CDR3 is CASSFDWGVGQPQHF. The CDR3 DNA reads TGTGCCAGCAGTTTTGACTGGGGGGTAGGGCAGCCCCAGCATTTT.

In regard to this clone: This specimen includes other DNA sequences encoding the same CDR3. This chain joins TRBV6-5 and TRBJ2-3; 9 bases match TRBD1. The CDR3 covers 15 residues. Germline lookup yields CDR1 MNHEY and CDR2 SVGAGI. The J segment lost 0 bases and the V segment lost 4 bases, leaving 2 bases of the junction unmatched. CDR3 nucleotide sequence: TGTGCCAGCAGTTCCGGGACAGGGAGCACAGATACGCAGTATTTT. This gives the protein CASSSGTGSTDTQYF.

V and J are TRBV7-9 and TRBJ2-1; D might be TRBD1 or TRBD2, each matching 5 bases. Trimming took 1 base from V and 4 from J, leaving 14 bases between them. The CDR3 totals 16 residues. The V gene's germline CDR1 is SEHNR and CDR2 FQNEAQ (reference sequence). CDR3: CASSLGWDVNYNEQFF. The CDR3 DNA is TGTGCCAGCAGCTTAGGGTGGGACGTAAATTACAATGAGCAGTTCTTC. Supplemented by reference TRBV7-9 and TRBJ2-1, the full variable domain reads DTGVSQNPRHKITKRGQNVTFRCDPISEHNRLYWYRQTLGQGPEFLTYFQNEAQLEKSRLLSDRFSAERPKGSFSTLEIQRTEQGDSAMYLCASSLGWDVNYNEQFFGPGTRLTVL.

The rearrangement links TRBV2 to TRBJ2-1, with TRBD2 matching 16 bases. The CDR3 runs 18 residues. Losses at the gene ends were 6 bases for V and 2 bases for J; bases not matched to a gene: 7. CDR1 SNHLY and CDR2 FYNNEI come from the germline V gene. CDR3 coding DNA: TGTGCCAGCAGGTTCGGGACTAGCGGGAGGGCTACCTACAATGAGCAGTTCTTC. Its translation: CASRFGTSGRATYNEQFF. Looking up the rest from reference TRBV2 and TRBJ2-1 gives the full variable domain: EPEVTQTPSHQVTQMGQEVILRCVPISNHLYFYWYRQILGQKVEFLVSFYNNEISEKSEIFDDQFSVERPDGSNFTLKIRSTKLEDSAMYFCASRFGTSGRATYNEQFFGPGTRLTVL.

The genes are TRBV28 and TRBJ1-5, with D maybe TRBD1 (6 bases). The CDR3 length is 15 residues. The ends were cut back, 1 base at V and 2 bases at J, with 9 bases in the middle. CDR1 and CDR2 (germline): MDHEN, SYDVKM. CDR3 in amino acids: CASSLLSGGNQPQHF. CDR3 DNA: TGTGCCAGCAGTTTATTATCAGGGGGCAATCAGCCCCAGCATTTT.

V and J are TRBV6-5 and TRBJ2-1; D ambiguous. CDR1 is MNHEY, CDR2 SVGAGI, per germline. This CDR3 spans 15 amino acids. The V end lost 6 bases, the J end lost 1 base, and 13 bases lay between the germline ends. The chain's CDR3 is CASSPIQSSYNEQFF. CDR3 coding DNA: TGTGCCAGCAGCCCAATACAGTCATCCTACAATGAGCAGTTCTTC.